The next 23 T cell receptor beta chains were all read from a single sample in a study of blood T cell repertoires in COVID-19. Sequencing used immunoSEQ multiplex PCR; TCRdb keeps in-frame clones, though not all of them. The repertoire holds around 260,000 clones, more than 75% seen once, with approximately 9.8% in the top ten. Sequencing was carried out using peripheral blood. The receptor set was obtained from a man between 40 and 49 years old who had recovered from COVID-19.

The chain couples TRBV4-2 to TRBJ1-1, with D perhaps TRBD1 (5 bases). The CDR3 consists of 13 residues. V was shortened by 1 base and J by 7 bases, with 10 bases between the two germline ends. Germline CDR1 reads LGHNA; CDR2 reads YNFKEQ. The CDR3 region is CASSQGQGSEAFF. DNA for the CDR3: TGTGCCAGCAGCCAAGGGCAGGGTAGTGAAGCTTTCTTT.

This rearrangement joins TRBV3-1 (or the pseudogene TRBV3-2) to TRBJ2-1, with 7 bases lining up with TRBD2. This CDR3 contains 16 residues. The germline V gene encodes CDR1 LGHDT and CDR2 YNNKEL (reference sequence). After removal of 2 bases from V and 5 bases from J, the junction contained 9 bases not matched to a gene. DNA for the CDR3: TGTGCCAGCAGCCAACGAAGACTAGCCGTCAACAATGAGCAGTTCTTC. It codes for CASSQRRLAVNNEQFF.

This clone appeared a few times. The genes are TRBV5-1 and TRBJ2-1; D not certain. Trimming left V 3 bases short and J 3 bases short, with 13 bases between. Germline assignment: CDR1 SGHRS and CDR2 YFSETQ. The length of the CDR3 is 15 residues. The CDR3 region is CASSSGMSRYNEQFF. The CDR3 DNA follows: TGCGCCAGCAGCTCAGGAATGTCTCGCTACAATGAGCAGTTCTTC.

This clone was detected only once. V is TRBV5-1 and J is TRBJ2-2; D possibly corresponds to TRBD1 (6 bases). The germline V and J ends were trimmed by 1 base and 0 bases, with 10 bases remaining between them. Looked up from germline, CDR1 is SGHRS and CDR2 is YFSETQ. This CDR3 spans 16 amino acids. The CDR3 nucleotides are TGCGCCAGCAGCTTGAGGGGACACTCGAACACCGGGGAGCTGTTTTTT. Translating it yields CASSLRGHSNTGELFF.

The rearrangement links TRBV7-9 to TRBJ2-7, with D perhaps TRBD1 (5 bases). Trimming shortened V by 5 bases and J by 0 bases, and 20 bases separated the two germline ends. The CDR3 is 17 residues long. The germline CDR1 and CDR2 sequences are SEHNR and FQNEAQ (reference sequence). CDR3 bases: TGTGCCAGCAGCCCCCGTAGACAGTTCCCGGCCTCCTACGAGCAGTACTTC. This encodes CASSPRRQFPASYEQYF.

This clone has only one observation. V is TRBV11-3 and J is TRBJ2-3; 11 nucleotides align to TRBD1. This CDR3 has 17 amino acids. The junction had 7 bases not matched to a gene; V was cut back by 1 base and J by 4 bases. Germline V gives CDR1 SGHNT, CDR2 YENEEA. The DNA of the CDR3 is TGTGCCAGCAGCTTAGCCCCGGGACAGGGGGTTTCAGATACGCAGTATTTT. It specifies CASSLAPGQGVSDTQYF.

The genes are TRBV6-5 and TRBJ2-7; tentatively, D is TRBD2 (6 bases). CDR1 is MNHEY, CDR2 SVGAGI, per germline. The CDR3 length is 13 residues. Between the trimmed V and J ends, which lost 0 bases and 9 bases, there was a span of 12 bases. In DNA, the CDR3 is TGTGCCAGCAGTTACTCAATGGAGGGTTCGCAGTACTTC. It specifies CASSYSMEGSQYF.

The chain links TRBV5-6 to TRBJ1-5, with D perhaps matching TRBD1 (5 bases). Germline V gene lookup returns CDR1 SGHDT and CDR2 YYEEEE. The CDR3 is made up of 14 amino acids. V lost 2 bases, J lost 0 bases, and 6 bases lay in between. The CDR3: CASSFGHSNQPQHF. DNA for the CDR3: TGTGCCAGCAGCTTTGGACATAGCAATCAGCCCCAGCATTTT.

The V and J genes are TRBV7-2 and TRBJ2-5; D perhaps matches TRBD1 (5 bases). CDR1 SGHTA and CDR2 FQGNSA come from the germline V gene. Trimming shortened V by 1 base and J by 5 bases, and 17 bases separated the two germline ends. CDR3 length: 16 amino acids. The DNA for the CDR3 is TGTGCCAGCAGCTTAGAATTCGGCAGGGTACAGGAGACCCAGTACTTC. Residues: CASSLEFGRVQETQYF.

This rearrangement joins TRBV6-5 to TRBJ2-5, with TRBD2 identical over 13 bases. This CDR3 has 15 residues. CDR1 and CDR2 (germline): MNHEY, SVGAGI. Trimming took 5 bases from V and 4 from J; bases not matched to a gene: 4. CDR3 sequence reads: CASSPTSGRRETQYF. The CDR3 nucleotides are TGTGCCAGCAGTCCGACTAGCGGGAGGCGAGAGACCCAGTACTTC.

The chain uses TRBV7-2 and TRBJ2-5, with TRBD1 matching over 7 bases. V lost 4 bases to trimming and J lost 4 bases; unmatched junction nucleotides: 3. This CDR3 comprises 13 residues. Germline assignment: CDR1 SGHTA and CDR2 FQGNSA. This chain's CDR3 is CASSSGGVETQYF. The CDR3 DNA is TGTGCCAGCAGCTCAGGGGGTGTAGAGACCCAGTACTTC.

This clone was observed a single time. DNA for the CDR3: TGTGCCAGCAGCCCCGCACCCCTGGGACTAGCAACAGATACGCAGTATTTT. Translation gives CASSPAPLGLATDTQYF. The chain has TRBV5-4 and TRBJ2-3, with 9 bases matching TRBD2. The trim removed 4 bases at V and 3 bases at J, leaving 12 bases unmatched. Germline CDR1 reads SGHNT; CDR2 reads YYREEE (reference sequence). This CDR3 has 17 residues.

V gene TRBV19 combines with J gene TRBJ1-1; the D gene is possibly TRBD1 (6 bases). The CDR3 sequence is 15 residues long. From germline, CDR1 is LNHDA and CDR2 SQIVND (reference sequence). V lost 5 bases and J 1 base, leaving 14 bases between the germline ends. CDR3 in amino acids: CASSSHQGKNTEAFF. As DNA, the CDR3 is TGTGCCAGTAGTTCGCACCAGGGGAAGAACACTGAAGCTTTCTTT. Together with reference TRBV19 and TRBJ1-1, the CDR3 gives the full variable domain: DGGITQSPKYLFRKEGQNVTLSCEQNLNHDAMYWYRQDPGQGLRLIYYSQIVNDFQKGDIAEGYSVSREKKESFPLTVTSAQKNPTAFYLCASSSHQGKNTEAFFGQGTRLTVV.

This chain uses TRBV5-6 with TRBJ2-1; D is unclear. The CDR3 has 15 residues. Germline CDR1 is SGHDT and CDR2 is YYEEEE. V was pared by 0 bases and J by 2 bases, with 9 bases between. The DNA of the CDR3 is TGTGCCAGCAGCTTGGCCATTCCGGCCTACAATGAGCAGTTCTTC. Translated: CASSLAIPAYNEQFF. Full variable domain (missing parts from reference TRBV5-6 and TRBJ2-1): DAGVTQSPTHLIKTRGQQVTLRCSPKSGHDTVSWYQQALGQGPQFIFQYYEEEERQRGNFPDRFSGHQFPNYSSELNVNALLLGDSALYLCASSLAIPAYNEQFFGPGTRLTVL.

This clone was seen a single time. The J gene is TRBJ1-4, the V gene TRBV4-2, with a tentative D call TRBD1 (5 bases). Germline V gene lookup returns CDR1 LGHNA and CDR2 YNFKEQ. The CDR3 has 12 amino acids. V was shortened by 1 base and J by 13 bases, with 10 bases between the two germline ends. This CDR3 is CASSQGAGGLFF. DNA for the CDR3: TGTGCCAGCAGCCAAGGGGCCGGGGGACTGTTTTTT.

The rearrangement joins TRBV10-3 to TRBJ1-5, with TRBD1 identical over 8 bases. CDR1 is ENHRY and CDR2 is SYGVKD in the germline V gene. Unmatched junction bases numbered 6, after V lost 6 bases and J lost 5 bases. The CDR3 spans 14 residues. CDR3 loop: CAIRRQGLDQPQHF. DNA of the CDR3: TGTGCCATCAGGCGACAGGGGTTAGATCAGCCCCAGCATTTT.

This chain links TRBV4-2 with TRBJ2-1, with TRBD2 identical over 11 bases. The CDR3 contains 16 residues. V dropped 3 bases and J dropped 6; count of bases not matched to a gene: 7. CDR1 and CDR2 (germline): LGHNA, YNFKEQ. The CDR3 DNA reads as TGTGCCAGCAGCCAGGCCACTAGCGGGAGCTTCAATGAGCAGTTCTTC. Translated: CASSQATSGSFNEQFF.

This clone was observed once. The chain is built from TRBV5-1 and TRBJ2-1; 13 nucleotides align to TRBD2. Germline CDR1 and CDR2: SGHRS and YFSETQ. With 3 bases clipped from V and 3 bases from J, the junction kept 3 bases outside the gene matches. The CDR3 is made up of 16 amino acids. CDR3 region: CASSSRTSGGYNEQFF. For the CDR3, the DNA is TGCGCCAGCAGCTCTCGGACTAGCGGGGGCTACAATGAGCAGTTCTTC.

The gene calls are TRBV7-2 and TRBJ2-7, with TRBD1 matching over 7 bases. Germline-derived CDR1 and CDR2 are SGHTA and FQGNSA. With 1 base clipped from V and 4 bases from J, the junction kept 7 bases outside the gene matches. The CDR3 loop spans 15 amino acids. The CDR3 DNA is TGTGCCAGCAGCTTAGGAGAGGGGGCCAGATACGAGCAGTACTTC. This sequence encodes CASSLGEGARYEQYF.

The J gene is TRBJ2-1, the V gene TRBV5-4; 11 positions match TRBD2. This CDR3 spans 16 amino acids. From germline, CDR1 is SGHNT and CDR2 YYREEE (reference sequence). The V gene end was trimmed by 1 base and the J gene end by 7 bases; junction bases not matched to a gene: 7. CDR3 DNA: TGTGCCAGCAGCTTGTTCGGTAGCGGGGGGGCAAATGAGCAGTTCTTC. It codes for CASSLFGSGGANEQFF.

The chain uses TRBV5-1 and TRBJ2-7, with 10 bases matching TRBD2. The CDR3 runs 17 residues. CDR1 and CDR2 from the germline V gene are SGHRS and YFSETQ. V lost 0 bases to trimming and J lost 2 bases; unmatched junction nucleotides: 8. The DNA of the CDR3 is TGCGCCAGCAGCTTGGCTTCCGGGACTAGCGCACCCTACGAGCAGTACTTC. It encodes CASSLASGTSAPYEQYF.

V and J are TRBV10-3 and TRBJ1-1; unclear D gene. Germline V CDR1 and CDR2: ENHRY, SYGVKD. The CDR3 runs 16 residues. Trimming stripped 0 bases from V and 0 bases from J, with 11 bases between. CDR3 residues: CAISESNPGLNTEAFF. The DNA of the CDR3 is TGTGCCATCAGTGAGTCGAACCCGGGATTGAACACTGAAGCTTTCTTT.

Worth noting for this clone: Different DNA sequences within this sample yield the same CDR3. The chain carries TRBV27 and TRBJ1-2; D might be TRBD1 (5 bases). V was clipped by 6 bases and J by 5 bases, with 10 bases between them. Germline CDR1 and CDR2: MNHEY and SMNVEV (reference sequence). The CDR3 loop spans 12 amino acids. DNA for the CDR3: TGTGCCAGCAGGGGCGGGGGTTATGGCTACACCTTC. Protein: CASRGGGYGYTF.